This T cell receptor (beta chain) came from a study of cytomegalovirus exposure and HLA in healthy donors. About the research overall: As released early, the data held 65 million to 90 million unique TCRs from HLA-typed donors.

On this clone: As yet, its antigen is unknown.

Primers for the PCR totalled 60 Vbeta and 13 Jbeta. Assay used: immunoSEQ multiplex PCR; TCRdb lists only in-frame clones, some missing. The sample totals 55,000 to 85,000 clones; its top ten clones hold 2.4%. Study-level points and caveats: Common viral pathogens (according to a later analysis) appeared linked to several of the most significant clusters.

V trimming: 4 bases; J trimming: 6 bases; junction bases outside the gene matches: 7. Germline CDR1 LNHDA, CDR2 SQIVND (reference sequence). The CDR3 contains 14 residues. Sequenced sample: PBMCs. This sequence originates from a female donor in good health and CMV-seropositive. This chain links TRBV19 with TRBJ1-2, with TRBD1 identical over 8 bases. The DNA of the CDR3 is TGTGCCAGTAGTACCTCAGGGGGCCGAGATGGCTACACCTTC. It translates to CASSTSGGRDGYTF.